Each of the 14 T cell receptor beta chains below was sequenced from the same sample in a study of shared clonotypes between healthy human individuals. Method: immunoSEQ multiplex PCR; TCRdb's copy keeps in-frame clones and lacks some. This sample has millions of clones, with just over 90% found just once. The sequenced sample consisted of naive CD4+ T cells from PBMCs. This sample's subset: CD45RA+ positively selected. Source of these receptors: a man aged 18-30 years in good health. Some clones in this sample may be carry-over from other donors' samples.

The rearrangement uses TRBV30 and TRBJ1-4, with D perhaps matching TRBD1 (6 bases). The ends were cut back, 0 bases at V and 5 bases at J, with 13 bases in the middle. The CDR3 sequence is 15 residues long. The germline CDR1 and CDR2 sequences are GTSNPN and SVGIG (reference sequence). The DNA for the CDR3 is TGTGCCTGGAGTGTATATGGGGGGGGCAATGAAAAACTGTTTTTT. The encoded protein is CAWSVYGGGNEKLFF.

Details on this clone: Other DNA sequences within the sample encode an identical CDR3. The chain uses TRBV6-1 and TRBJ2-7; 8 bases agree with TRBD2. The V gene's germline CDR1 is MNHNS and CDR2 SASEGT. There are 13 residues in the CDR3. J gave up 2 bases and V 4 bases, and 1 base lay outside the gene matches. Written as DNA, the CDR3 is TGTGCCAGCAGTGCGGGAGGGCCCTACGAGCAGTACTTC. Its protein product is CASSAGGPYEQYF.

The chain recombines TRBV19 with TRBJ2-5; perhaps TRBD1 as D (5 bases). The CDR3 extends over 14 amino acids. The germline gives CDR1 LNHDA, CDR2 SQIVND (reference sequence). V was trimmed by 4 bases and J by 4 bases, leaving 13 bases between them. In DNA, the CDR3 is TGTGCCAGTAGTACCCAGGGATCCAGAGAGACCCAGTACTTC. It codes for CASSTQGSRETQYF. The whole variable domain, remainder taken from reference TRBV19 and TRBJ2-5, is DGGITQSPKYLFRKEGQNVTLSCEQNLNHDAMYWYRQDPGQGLRLIYYSQIVNDFQKGDIAEGYSVSREKKESFPLTVTSAQKNPTAFYLCASSTQGSRETQYFGPGTRLLVL.

The genes are TRBV29-1 and TRBJ2-5; weak D call: TRBD1 (6 bases). Trimming removed 8 bases from V and 1 base from J, with 11 bases in between. CDR3 length: 12 amino acids. CDR1 and CDR2 from the germline V gene are SQVTM and ANQGSEA. CDR3 loop: CSTTTGQETQYF. CDR3 coding DNA: TGCAGCACAACGACAGGCCAAGAGACCCAGTACTTC.

The table lists this clone with a few counts. The chain has TRBV18 and TRBJ1-1; no firm D call. The CDR3 runs 13 residues. The V gene lost 6 bases and the J gene lost 4 bases, with 12 bases spanning the gap. Germline CDR1 is KGHSH and CDR2 is LQKENI. Here the CDR3 reads CASSTDLGTEAFF. The CDR3 DNA follows: TGTGCCAGCTCTACTGACTTGGGCACTGAAGCTTTCTTT.

The chain joins TRBV7-3 to TRBJ1-1; D is unclear. This CDR3 region has 14 residues. In germline, CDR1 is SGHTA, CDR2 FQGTGA. V lost 5 bases to trimming and J lost 1 base, with 11 bases between them. The CDR3 loop reads CASSLGVTNTEAFF. CDR3 DNA: TGTGCCAGCAGCCTTGGGGTGACGAACACTGAAGCTTTCTTT.

On this clone itself: Other DNA sequences from this sample encode an identical CDR3 as well. The rearrangement uses TRBV5-4 and TRBJ2-1, with D hard to call. The germline V gene has CDR1 SGHNT and CDR2 YYREEE (reference sequence). V lost 0 bases to trimming and J lost 0 bases, with 1 base between them. There are 13 residues in the CDR3. CDR3 DNA: TGTGCCAGCAGCTTGGTCTCCTACAATGAGCAGTTCTTC. It is translated as CASSLVSYNEQFF.

A remark on this clone: One junction end does not reproduce the germline sequence, and a read error may be involved. CDR3 residues: CASSSRITTGASF. The CDR3, as DNA: TGTGCCAGTAGTTCCCGAATTACAACCGGGGCCAGCTTT. The chain uses TRBV19 and TRBJ1-1; D is perhaps TRBD1 (5 bases). CDR1 is LNHDA and CDR2 is SQIVND in the germline V gene (reference sequence). This CDR3 has 13 amino acids. The whole variable domain, remainder taken from reference TRBV19 and TRBJ1-1, is DGGITQSPKYLFRKEGQNVTLSCEQNLNHDAMYWYRQDPGQGLRLIYYSQIVNDFQKGDIAEGYSVSREKKESFPLTVTSAQKNPTAFYLCASSSRITTGASFGQGTRLTVV.

The gene calls are TRBV5-1 and TRBJ2-1; TRBD1 agrees at 7 bases. The germline V gene encodes CDR1 SGHRS and CDR2 YFSETQ. V trimming: 4 bases; J trimming: 7 bases; junction bases outside the gene matches: 5. The length of the CDR3 is 13 residues. The CDR3 region is CASSPQQGNEQFF. The DNA for the CDR3 is TGCGCCAGCAGCCCCCAACAGGGGAATGAGCAGTTCTTC. Full variable domain (rest looked up from reference TRBV5-1 and TRBJ2-1): KAGVTQTPRYLIKTRGQQVTLSCSPISGHRSVSWYQQTPGQGLQFLFEYFSETQRNKGNFPGRFSGRQFSNSRSEMNVSTLELGDSALYLCASSPQQGNEQFFGPGTRLTVL.

The CDR3 DNA reads TGTGCCAGCAGCTTAGAGTTCGGGAACTTGAACACTGAAGCTTTCTTT. It translates to CASSLEFGNLNTEAFF. The genes are TRBV11-2 and TRBJ1-1; unclear D gene. Germline CDR1 SGHAT, CDR2 FQNNGV. This CDR3 has 16 residues. The V end was cut by 0 bases, the J end by 0 bases, with 11 bases between.

V gene TRBV18 combines with J gene TRBJ2-3, with D possibly TRBD2 on 6 matching bases. CDR1 and CDR2 (germline): KGHSH, LQKENI. The CDR3 sequence is 14 residues long. Trimming left V 4 bases short and J 6 bases short, with 14 bases between. As DNA, the CDR3 is TGTGCCAGCTCACGGATCGGGAGTTCGGATACGCAGTATTTT. Protein sequence: CASSRIGSSDTQYF. Full variable domain (missing parts from reference TRBV18 and TRBJ2-3): NAGVMQNPRHLVRRRGQEARLRCSPMKGHSHVYWYRQLPEEGLKFMVYLQKENIIDESGMPKERFSAEFPKEGPSILRIQQVVRGDSAAYFCASSRIGSSDTQYFGPGTRLTVL.

The chain joins TRBV7-2 to TRBJ2-1, with 9 nucleotides matching TRBD1. Germline V gives CDR1 SGHTA, CDR2 FQGNSA. This CDR3 contains 16 residues. With 5 bases clipped from V and 8 bases from J, the junction kept 13 bases outside the gene matches. CDR3 DNA sequence: TGTGCCAGCAGCCCCCAGGGGACAGGGTATACAGATGAGCAGTTCTTC. This encodes CASSPQGTGYTDEQFF. The variable domain in full, completed from reference TRBV7-2 and TRBJ2-1, reads GAGVSQSPSNKVTEKGKDVELRCDPISGHTALYWYRQSLGQGLEFLIYFQGNSAPDKSGLPSDRFSAERTGGSVSTLTIQRTQQEDSAVYLCASSPQGTGYTDEQFFGPGTRLTVL.

The chain uses TRBV6-5 and TRBJ1-2, with 7 positions matching TRBD1. Trimming at V came to 0 bases and at J to 8 bases, leaving 9 bases not matched to a gene. Germline V gives CDR1 MNHEY, CDR2 SVGAGI. The CDR3 contains 15 residues. The CDR3 bases are TGTGCCAGCAGTTACTCGAGGGACAGCCAACGGGGCTACACCTTC. Its translation: CASSYSRDSQRGYTF.

This chain links TRBV6-5 with TRBJ1-3, with D maybe TRBD1 (6 bases). Germline lookup yields CDR1 MNHEY and CDR2 SVGAGI. The CDR3 has 13 residues. Trimming stripped 7 bases from V and 4 bases from J, with 11 bases between. DNA of the CDR3: TGTGCCAGCACAAGCAGGGGAGGAAACACCATATATTTT. It codes for CASTSRGGNTIYF.